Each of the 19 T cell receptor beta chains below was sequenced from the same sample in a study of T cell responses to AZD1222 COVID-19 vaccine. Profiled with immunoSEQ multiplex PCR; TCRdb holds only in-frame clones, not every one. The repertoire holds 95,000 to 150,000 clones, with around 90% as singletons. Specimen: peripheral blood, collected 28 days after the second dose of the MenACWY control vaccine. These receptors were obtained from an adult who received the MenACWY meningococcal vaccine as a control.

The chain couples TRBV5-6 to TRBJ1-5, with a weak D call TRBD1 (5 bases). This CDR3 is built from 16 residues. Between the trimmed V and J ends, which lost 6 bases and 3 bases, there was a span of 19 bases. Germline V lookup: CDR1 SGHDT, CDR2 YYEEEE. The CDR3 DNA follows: TGTGCCAGCAACAAATGGTGGGGACGGGACAATCAGCCCCAGCATTTT. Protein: CASNKWWGRDNQPQHF.

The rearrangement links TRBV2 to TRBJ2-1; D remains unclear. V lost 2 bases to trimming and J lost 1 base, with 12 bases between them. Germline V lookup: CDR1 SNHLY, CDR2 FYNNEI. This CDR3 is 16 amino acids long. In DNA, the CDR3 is TGTGCCAGCAGTGAATTAGGCACCCGATCCTACAATGAGCAGTTCTTC. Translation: CASSELGTRSYNEQFF.

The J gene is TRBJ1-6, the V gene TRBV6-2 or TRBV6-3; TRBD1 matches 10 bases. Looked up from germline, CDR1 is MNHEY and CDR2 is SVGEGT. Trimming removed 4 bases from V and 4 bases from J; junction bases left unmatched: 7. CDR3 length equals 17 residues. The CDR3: CASSSKQGQGYNSPLHF. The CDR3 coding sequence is TGTGCCAGCAGTTCCAAACAGGGACAGGGGTATAATTCACCCCTCCACTTT.

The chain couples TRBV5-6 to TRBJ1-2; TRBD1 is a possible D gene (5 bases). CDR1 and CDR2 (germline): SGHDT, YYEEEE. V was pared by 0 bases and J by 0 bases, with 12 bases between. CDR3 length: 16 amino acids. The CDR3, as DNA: TGTGCCAGCAGCTTGGCTACAGGACTCTCTAACTATGGCTACACCTTC. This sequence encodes CASSLATGLSNYGYTF.

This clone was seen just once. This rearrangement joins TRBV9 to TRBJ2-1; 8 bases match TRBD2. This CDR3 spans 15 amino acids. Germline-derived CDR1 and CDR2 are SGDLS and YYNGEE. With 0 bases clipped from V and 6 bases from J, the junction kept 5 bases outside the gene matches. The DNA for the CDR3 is TGTGCCAGCAGCGTAGGAAGGACTAGCTTCAATGAGCAGTTCTTC. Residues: CASSVGRTSFNEQFF.

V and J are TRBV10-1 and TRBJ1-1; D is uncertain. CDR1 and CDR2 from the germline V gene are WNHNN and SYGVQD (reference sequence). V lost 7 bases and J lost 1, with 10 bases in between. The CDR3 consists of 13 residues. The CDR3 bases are TGCGCCAGCAACTCCTCACCGAACACTGAAGCTTTCTTT. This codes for CASNSSPNTEAFF.

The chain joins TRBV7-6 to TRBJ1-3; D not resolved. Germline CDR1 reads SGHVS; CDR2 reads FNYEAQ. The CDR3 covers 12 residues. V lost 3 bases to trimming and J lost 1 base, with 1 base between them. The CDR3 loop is CASSFSGNTIYF. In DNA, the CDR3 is TGTGCCAGCAGCTTTTCTGGAAACACCATATATTTT. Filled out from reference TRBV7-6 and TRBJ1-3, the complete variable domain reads GAGVSQSPRYKVTKRGQDVALRCDPISGHVSLYWYRQALGQGPEFLTYFNYEAQQDKSGLPNDRFSAERPEGSISTLTIQRTEQRDSAMYRCASSFSGNTIYFGEGSWLTVV.

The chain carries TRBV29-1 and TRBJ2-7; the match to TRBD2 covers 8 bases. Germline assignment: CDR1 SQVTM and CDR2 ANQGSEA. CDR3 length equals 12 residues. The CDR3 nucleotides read TGCACCGCTGGGACTAGTGCTTACGAGCAGTACGTC. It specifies CTAGTSAYEQYV.

The CDR3 spells CASSRDTNTEAFF. CDR3 in DNA: TGTGCCAGCAGCCGGGACACGAACACTGAAGCTTTCTTT. The chain is built from TRBV2 and TRBJ1-1, with D possibly being TRBD1 (6 bases). The CDR3 sequence is 13 residues long. Trimming left V 6 bases short and J 1 base short, with 9 bases between. The germline V gene has CDR1 SNHLY and CDR2 FYNNEI.

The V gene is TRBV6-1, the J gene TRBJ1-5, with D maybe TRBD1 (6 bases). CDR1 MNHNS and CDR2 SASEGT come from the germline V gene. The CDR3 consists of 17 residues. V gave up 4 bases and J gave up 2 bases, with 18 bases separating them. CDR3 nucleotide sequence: TGTGCCAGCAGTGTCAGACGAGGGGCAGGGGGCAATCAGCCCCAGCATTTT. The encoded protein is CASSVRRGAGGNQPQHF.

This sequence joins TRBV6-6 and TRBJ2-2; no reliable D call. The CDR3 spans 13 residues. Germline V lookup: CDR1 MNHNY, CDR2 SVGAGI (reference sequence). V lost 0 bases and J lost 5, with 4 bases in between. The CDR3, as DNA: TGTGCCAGCAGTTACTCAGGGACCGGGGAGCTGTTTTTT. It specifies CASSYSGTGELFF.

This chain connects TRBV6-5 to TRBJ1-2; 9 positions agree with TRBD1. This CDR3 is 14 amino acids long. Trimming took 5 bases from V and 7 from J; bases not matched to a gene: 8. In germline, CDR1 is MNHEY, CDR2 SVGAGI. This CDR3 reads CASSPGTGFRGYTF. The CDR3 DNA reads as TGTGCCAGCAGTCCCGGGACAGGGTTTCGTGGCTACACCTTC.

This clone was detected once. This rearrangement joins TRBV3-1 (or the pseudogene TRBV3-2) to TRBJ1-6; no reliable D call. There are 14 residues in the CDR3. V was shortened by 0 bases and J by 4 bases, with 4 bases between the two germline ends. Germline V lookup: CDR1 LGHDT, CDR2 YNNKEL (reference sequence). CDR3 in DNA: TGTGCCAGCAGCCAAGATTGGTATAATTCACCCCTCCACTTT. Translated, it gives CASSQDWYNSPLHF.

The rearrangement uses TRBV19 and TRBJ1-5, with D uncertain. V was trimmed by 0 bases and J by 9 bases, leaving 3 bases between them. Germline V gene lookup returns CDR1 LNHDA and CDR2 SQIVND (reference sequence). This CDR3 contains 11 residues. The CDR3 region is CASSIEGPQHF. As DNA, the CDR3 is TGTGCCAGTAGTATAGAGGGGCCCCAGCATTTT.

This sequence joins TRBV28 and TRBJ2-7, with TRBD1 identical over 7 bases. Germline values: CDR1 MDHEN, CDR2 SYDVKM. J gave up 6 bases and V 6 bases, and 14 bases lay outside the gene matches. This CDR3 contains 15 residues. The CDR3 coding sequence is TGTGCCAGCAGGCTCCCCAGACAGGGAGTTGGCGAGCAGTACTTC. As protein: CASRLPRQGVGEQYF.

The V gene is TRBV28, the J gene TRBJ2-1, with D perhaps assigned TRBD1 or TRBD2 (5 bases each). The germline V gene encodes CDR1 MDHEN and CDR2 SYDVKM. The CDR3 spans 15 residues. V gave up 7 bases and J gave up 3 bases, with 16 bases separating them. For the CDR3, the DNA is TGTGCCAGCACCCAAGGGGACCAAGACTACAATGAGCAGTTCTTC. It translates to CASTQGDQDYNEQFF.

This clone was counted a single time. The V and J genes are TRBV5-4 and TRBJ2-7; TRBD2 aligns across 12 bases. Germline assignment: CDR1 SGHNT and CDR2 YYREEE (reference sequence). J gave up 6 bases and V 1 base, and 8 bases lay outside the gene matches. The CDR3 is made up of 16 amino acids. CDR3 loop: CASSLNPSGGALEQYV. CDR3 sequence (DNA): TGTGCCAGCAGCTTGAACCCTAGCGGGGGGGCCCTCGAGCAGTACGTC.

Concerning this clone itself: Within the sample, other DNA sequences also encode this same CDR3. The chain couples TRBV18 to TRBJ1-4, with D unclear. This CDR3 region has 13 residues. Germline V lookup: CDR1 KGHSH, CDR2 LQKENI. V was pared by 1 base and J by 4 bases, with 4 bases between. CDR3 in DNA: TGTGCCAGCTCACCACGCCGTAATGAAAAACTGTTTTTT. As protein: CASSPRRNEKLFF.

Here the CDR3 DNA reads TGTGCCAGCAGCCAGTTATCTAGCACTGAAGCTTTCTTT. Amino acids: CASSQLSSTEAFF. This chain links TRBV7-2 with TRBJ1-1; D is unclear. Trimming removed 5 bases from V and 4 bases from J, with 11 bases in between. CDR1 and CDR2 (germline): SGHTA, FQGNSA. This CDR3 region has 13 residues.